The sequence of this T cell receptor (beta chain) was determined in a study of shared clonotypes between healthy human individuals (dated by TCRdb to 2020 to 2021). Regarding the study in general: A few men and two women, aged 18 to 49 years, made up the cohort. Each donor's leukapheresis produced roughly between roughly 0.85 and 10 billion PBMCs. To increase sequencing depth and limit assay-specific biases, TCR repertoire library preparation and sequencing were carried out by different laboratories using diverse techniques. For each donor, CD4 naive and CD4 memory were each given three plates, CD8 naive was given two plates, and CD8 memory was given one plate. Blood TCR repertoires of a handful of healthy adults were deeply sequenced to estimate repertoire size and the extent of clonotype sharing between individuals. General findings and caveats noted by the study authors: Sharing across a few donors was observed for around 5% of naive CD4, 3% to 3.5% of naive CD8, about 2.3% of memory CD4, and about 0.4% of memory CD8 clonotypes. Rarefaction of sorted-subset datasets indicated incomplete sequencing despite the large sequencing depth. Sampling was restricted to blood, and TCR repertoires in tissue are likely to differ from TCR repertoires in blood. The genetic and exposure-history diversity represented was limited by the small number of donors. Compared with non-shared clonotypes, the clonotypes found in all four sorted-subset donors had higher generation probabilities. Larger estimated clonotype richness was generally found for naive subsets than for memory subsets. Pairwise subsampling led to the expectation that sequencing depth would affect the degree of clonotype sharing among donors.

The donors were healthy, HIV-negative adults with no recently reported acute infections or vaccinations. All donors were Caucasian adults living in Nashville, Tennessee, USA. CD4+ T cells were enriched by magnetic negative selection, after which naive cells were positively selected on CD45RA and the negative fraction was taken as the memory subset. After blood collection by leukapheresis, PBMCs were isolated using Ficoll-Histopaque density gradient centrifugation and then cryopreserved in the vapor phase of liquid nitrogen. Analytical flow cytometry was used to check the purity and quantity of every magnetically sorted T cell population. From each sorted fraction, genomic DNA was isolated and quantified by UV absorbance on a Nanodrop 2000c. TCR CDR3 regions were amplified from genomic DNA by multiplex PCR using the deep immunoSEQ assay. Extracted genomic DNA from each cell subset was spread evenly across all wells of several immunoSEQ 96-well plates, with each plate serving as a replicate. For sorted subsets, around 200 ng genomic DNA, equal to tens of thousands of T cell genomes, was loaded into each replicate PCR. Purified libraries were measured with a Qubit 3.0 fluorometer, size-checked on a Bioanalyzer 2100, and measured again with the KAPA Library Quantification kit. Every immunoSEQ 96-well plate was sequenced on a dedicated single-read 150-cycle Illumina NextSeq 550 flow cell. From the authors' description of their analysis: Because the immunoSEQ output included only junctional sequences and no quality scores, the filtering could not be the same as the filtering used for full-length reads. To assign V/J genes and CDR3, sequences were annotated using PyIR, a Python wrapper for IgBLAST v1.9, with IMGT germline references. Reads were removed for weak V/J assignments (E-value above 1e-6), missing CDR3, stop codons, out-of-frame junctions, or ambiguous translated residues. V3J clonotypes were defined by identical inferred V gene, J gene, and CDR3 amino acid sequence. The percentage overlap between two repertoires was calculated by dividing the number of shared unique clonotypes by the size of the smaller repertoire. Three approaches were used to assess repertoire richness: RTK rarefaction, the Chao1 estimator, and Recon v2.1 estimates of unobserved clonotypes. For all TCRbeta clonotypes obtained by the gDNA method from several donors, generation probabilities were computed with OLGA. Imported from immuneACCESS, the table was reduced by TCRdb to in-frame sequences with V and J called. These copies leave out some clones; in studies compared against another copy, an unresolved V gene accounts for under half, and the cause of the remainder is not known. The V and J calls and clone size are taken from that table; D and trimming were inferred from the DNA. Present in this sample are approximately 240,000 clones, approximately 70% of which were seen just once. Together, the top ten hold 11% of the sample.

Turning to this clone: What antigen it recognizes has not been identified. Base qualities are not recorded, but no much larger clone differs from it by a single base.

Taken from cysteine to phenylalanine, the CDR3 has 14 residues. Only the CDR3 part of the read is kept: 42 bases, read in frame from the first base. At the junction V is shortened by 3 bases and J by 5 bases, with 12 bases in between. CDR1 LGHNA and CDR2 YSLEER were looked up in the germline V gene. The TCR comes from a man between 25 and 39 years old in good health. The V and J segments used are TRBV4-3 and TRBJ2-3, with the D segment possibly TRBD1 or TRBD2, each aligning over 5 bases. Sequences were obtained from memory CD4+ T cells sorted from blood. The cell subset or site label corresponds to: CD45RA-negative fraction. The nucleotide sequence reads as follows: TGCGCCAGCAGCCATCGCTCGAGGGGAGATACGCAGTATTTT. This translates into CASSHRSRGDTQYF.